The rows below give T cell receptor beta chains drawn from one sample of a study of cytomegalovirus exposure and HLA in healthy donors. The repertoire was sequenced with immunoSEQ multiplex PCR; TCRdb's copy has only in-frame clones and lacks some. In the table there are about 130,000 clones, around 77% of which are singletons. The sequencing sample was made of PBMCs. These receptors all stem from a male donor in good health and CMV-seropositive. Both conserved end residues are part of each CDR3. The D gene is left open where the match is weak. Where a row states a size, it is once, few, many or the class of an expanded clone; other rows omit it.

j_call clone_size d_call cdr3_length v_call cdr3_nt cdr3_aa
TRBJ2-1 . TRBD2 17 TRBV7-3 TGTGCCAGCAGCGCTTCCGGGGACTCGCGGGGGAGCAATGAGCAGTTCTTC CASSASGDSRGSNEQFF
TRBJ2-3 once . 15 TRBV4-2 TGTGCCAGCAGCCAATTCGAGGCGAGCACAGATACGCAGTATTTT CASSQFEASTDTQYF
TRBJ2-6 . . 18 TRBV21-1 TGTGCCAGCAGCACGAGACAGGGTCCAAGCTCTGGGGCCAACGTCCTGACTTTC CASSTRQGPSSGANVLTF
TRBJ2-7 . . 13 TRBV10-3 TGTGCCATCAGCCCGACAGTCTCCTACGAGCAGTACTTC CAISPTVSYEQYF
TRBJ2-7 . . 15 TRBV5-8 TGTGCCAGCAGCTTGGTGGCCGATGTCTCCTACGAGCAGTACTTC CASSLVADVSYEQYF
TRBJ2-4 . . 14 TRBV28 TGTGCCAGCATGAGGGCCGGTGCCAAAAACAGTCAGTACTTC CASMRAGAKNSQYF
TRBJ1-2 few . 14 TRBV10-3 TGTGCCACGGTGAGGTCCAGGGAAGGGGATGGCTACACCTTC CATVRSREGDGYTF
TRBJ2-7 . TRBD2 15 TRBV11-2 TGTGCCAGCAGGGGGAGGGCTAGCGGGAGTTACGAGCAGTACTTC CASRGRASGSYEQYF
TRBJ1-4 . . 15 TRBV7-9 TGTGCCAGCAGCTTAGGAGGAGGTTTGGGGGAAAAACTGTTTTTT CASSLGGGLGEKLFF
TRBJ2-5 few . 14 TRBV6-1 TGTGCCAGCAGTGAAGCGCGCGAGGTAGAGACCCAGTACTTC CASSEAREVETQYF
TRBJ2-6 . . 15 TRBV6-5 TGTGCCAGCACCTCAGGGCTTTCAGGGGCCAACGTCCTGACTTTC CASTSGLSGANVLTF
TRBJ2-5 . TRBD1 15 TRBV7-9 TGTGCCAGCAGCTTATGGACAGGGGTCCAAGAGACCCAGTACTTC CASSLWTGVQETQYF
TRBJ2-7 once . 14 TRBV25-1 TGTGCCAGCAGAGGGGCCCAGGCCGTTTACGAGCAGTACTTC CASRGAQAVYEQYF
TRBJ1-1 . . 14 TRBV5-1 TGCGCCAGCAGCGTGACAGCCACCGGCACTGAAGCTTTCTTT CASSVTATGTEAFF
TRBJ2-3 few . 15 TRBV6-5 TGTGCCAGCAGTTACTCAGGGGACAACACAGATACGCAGTATTTT CASSYSGDNTDTQYF
TRBJ2-1 few TRBD1 13 TRBV5-6 TGTGCCAGCAGTAGGGGGCGATACAATGAGCAGTTCTTC CASSRGRYNEQFF
TRBJ2-7 . . 14 TRBV2 TGTGCCAGCAGGGAGACTGTCTACTCCTACGAGCAGTACTTC CASRETVYSYEQYF
TRBJ2-2 . . 16 TRBV11-2 TGTGCCAGCAGACCCTTCCTGGCAGCGGACACCGGGGAGCTGTTTTTT CASRPFLAADTGELFF
TRBJ1-2 . . 14 TRBV19 TGTGCCAGTGCAACCCCAGGAATAGACTATGGCTACACCTTC CASATPGIDYGYTF
TRBJ1-2 . . 12 TRBV6-5 TGTGCCAGCCACGCCGGGTTAGGAGGCTACACCTTC CASHAGLGGYTF
TRBJ2-3 . TRBD1 16 TRBV5-8 TGTGCCAGCAGCTTGGGGGACAGGAGGGGCTCAGATACGCAGTATTTT CASSLGDRRGSDTQYF
TRBJ1-5 . . 13 TRBV6-5 TGTGCCAGCAGTGAAACGGGGAATCAGCCCCAGCATTTT CASSETGNQPQHF
TRBJ2-7 . TRBD2 14 TRBV28 TGTGCCAGCAGTTTCTTGTTTAGCGGGAACGAGCAGTACTTC CASSFLFSGNEQYF
TRBJ2-7 . TRBD1 14 TRBV7-2 TGTGCCAGCAGCTTTGGGGGACAGGGCTACGAGCAGTACTTC CASSFGGQGYEQYF
TRBJ1-4 . TRBD1 16 TRBV5-1 TGCGCCAGCAGCTTGGACAGGGGCGGAACGGATGAAAAACTGTTTTTT CASSLDRGGTDEKLFF
TRBJ1-4 once . 12 TRBV30 TGTGCCTGGAGTGGCTGGGACAAAAAACTGTTTTTT CAWSGWDKKLFF
TRBJ2-7 few . 12 TRBV7-9 TGTGCCAGCAGCCCAACGTTCTACGAGCAGTACTTC CASSPTFYEQYF
TRBJ1-2 . . 16 TRBV7-9 TGTGCCAGCAGCTTAGGGATGGGCGCTACTCTCTATGGCTACACCTTC CASSLGMGATLYGYTF
TRBJ2-7 once TRBD1 15 TRBV6-6 TGTGCCAGCAGTTACTCCTTAGGGGGCAGCTACGAGCAGTACTTC CASSYSLGGSYEQYF